A single sample gave rise to the 4 T cell receptor beta chains below, sequenced in a study of regulatory T cells. Primers: 52 TRBV forward and 13 TRBJ reverse. Generated by immunoSEQ multiplex PCR, the TCRdb table keeps only in-frame clones and is missing some. The sample yields roughly 15,000 clones, roughly 90% seen once. The specimen was CD8+ T cells sorted from blood. These receptors all stem from a person aged 18-30 years with CD3G deficiency.

In DNA form, the CDR3 reads TGCGCCAGCAGGTTCACCGGGGAGCTGTTTTTT. Protein: CASRFTGELFF. V and J are TRBV4-1 and TRBJ2-2; D unclear. The CDR3 sequence is 11 residues long. Germline loops: CDR1 MGHRA, CDR2 YSYEKL. With 6 bases removed from V and 4 bases from J, the gap between germline ends came to 3 bases.

A single count supports this clone. The V gene is TRBV13, the J gene TRBJ2-1; 10 nucleotides line up with TRBD2. Per germline, CDR1 PRHDT and CDR2 FYEKMQ (reference sequence). This CDR3 region has 15 residues. The junction had 5 bases not matched to a gene; V was cut back by 4 bases and J by 5 bases. CDR3 sequence reads: CASSSGLAANNEQFF. The CDR3 DNA follows: TGTGCCAGCAGCTCCGGACTAGCGGCGAACAATGAGCAGTTCTTC.

This chain uses TRBV19 with TRBJ2-7, with D perhaps TRBD1 (5 bases). V lost 3 bases and J lost 0, with 12 bases in between. Germline V CDR1 and CDR2: LNHDA, SQIVND (reference sequence). This CDR3 is built from 15 residues. CDR3 loop: CASSITGLSSYEQYF. As DNA, the CDR3 is TGTGCCAGTAGTATCACAGGTCTGAGCTCCTACGAGCAGTACTTC.

The genes are TRBV11-2 and TRBJ2-7; D may be TRBD1 (6 bases). The germline CDR1 and CDR2 sequences are SGHAT and FQNNGV. V gave up 4 bases and J gave up 5 bases, with 12 bases separating them. The CDR3 extends over 13 amino acids. The CDR3 region has the DNA TGTGCCAGCAGCTCTTCGGACAGTCACGAGCAGTACTTC. The encoded protein is CASSSSDSHEQYF.